The 27 T cell receptor beta chains listed next were all sequenced from one sample in a study of OX40 agonist ivuxolimab in advanced cancers. The library was made by the immunoSEQ multiplex PCR assay. Drawn from immuneACCESS, this table holds only the in-frame rearrangements with V and J called that TCRdb kept. Clones are partly lost; checked studies trace under half to an unresolved V gene and leave the rest unexplained. Across this sample there are 65,000 to 90,000 clones, with more than 90% seen only once. The ten largest make up 8% to 10% of the sample. Here the sequenced sample was CD4+ or CD8+ T cells sorted from blood, taken in a trial of the OX40 agonist ivuxolimab. The receptor source for this set is an adult with an advanced solid tumor such as melanoma, head and neck, liver or kidney cancer.

As DNA, the CDR3 is TGTGCCAGCAGCGCCTTACTAGCGGTTGGACGCACAGATACGCAGTATTTT. The encoded protein is CASSALLAVGRTDTQYF. This chain links TRBV9 with TRBJ2-3; TRBD2 aligns across 8 bases. Germline V gene data show CDR1 as SGDLS and CDR2 as YYNGEE. With V trimmed by 3 bases and J by 1 base, 10 bases remained unmatched. CDR3 length equals 17 residues.

To note about this clone: This sample includes further DNA sequences coding for the same CDR3. The J gene is TRBJ2-2, the V gene TRBV7-8; D remains unclear. This CDR3 region has 13 residues. V dropped 1 base and J dropped 6 bases, with 6 bases sitting between them. Looked up from germline, CDR1 is SGHVS and CDR2 is FQNEAQ. Here the CDR3 DNA reads TGTGCCAGCAGCTTAGGGATCGCCGGGGAGCTGTTTTTT. It codes for CASSLGIAGELFF.

The rearrangement joins TRBV7-2 to TRBJ1-1, with unresolved D. This CDR3 is built from 13 residues. V was clipped by 5 bases and J by 10 bases, with 17 bases between them. Germline V gives CDR1 SGHTA, CDR2 FQGNSA. The CDR3 loop reads CASSPTAGPGAFF. The CDR3 DNA reads TGTGCCAGCAGCCCTACGGCGGGTCCCGGAGCTTTCTTT.

This chain's CDR3 is CASSSISGGPSYEQYF. The CDR3 DNA sequence: TGTGCCAGCAGCTCAATATCAGGGGGGCCCTCCTACGAGCAGTACTTC. The rearrangement uses TRBV7-9 and TRBJ2-7, with D maybe TRBD1 (7 bases). Trimming pared 4 bases from V and 0 bases from J, leaving 16 bases between. The CDR3 is 16 residues long. The germline gives CDR1 SEHNR, CDR2 FQNEAQ (reference sequence).

The chain joins TRBV15 to TRBJ2-2, with unresolved D. CDR1 and CDR2 from the germline V gene are LNHNV and YYDKDF (reference sequence). V lost 1 base and J lost 2, with 5 bases in between. The CDR3 has 14 amino acids. The CDR3 protein is CATSRAGNTGELFF. CDR3 nucleotides: TGTGCCACCAGCAGAGCCGGTAACACCGGGGAGCTGTTTTTT. Looking up the rest from reference TRBV15 and TRBJ2-2 gives the full variable domain: DAMVIQNPRYQVTQFGKPVTLSCSQTLNHNVMYWYQQKSSQAPKLLFHYYDKDFNNEADTPDNFQSRRPNTSFCFLDIRSPGLGDTAMYLCATSRAGNTGELFFGEGSRLTVL.

The chain has TRBV11-2 and TRBJ2-1, with D possibly being TRBD1 or TRBD2 (6 bases each). The CDR3 length is 16 residues. Trimming took 5 bases from V and 2 from J, leaving 16 bases between them. Germline CDR1 is SGHAT and CDR2 is FQNNGV. In nucleotides, the CDR3 is TGTGCCAGCAGCCCTATCGGGGGCAAAGCCTACAATGAGCAGTTCTTC. It is translated as CASSPIGGKAYNEQFF.

The rearrangement uses TRBV6-1 and TRBJ2-3; TRBD2 is a possible D gene (7 bases). From germline, CDR1 is MNHNS and CDR2 SASEGT. The CDR3 length is 14 residues. Trimming left V 1 base short and J 4 bases short, with 9 bases between. The CDR3 is CASSEEGGADTQYF. The DNA of the CDR3 is TGTGCCAGCAGTGAAGAAGGGGGGGCAGATACGCAGTATTTT.

This sequence joins TRBV27 and TRBJ1-1, with 8 bases matching TRBD1. Germline assignment: CDR1 MNHEY and CDR2 SMNVEV (reference sequence). J gave up 6 bases and V 5 bases, and 8 bases lay outside the gene matches. This CDR3 comprises 14 residues. The CDR3 coding sequence is TGTGCCAGCAGTCCGGGGACAGGAACAGCTGAAGCTTTCTTT. This encodes CASSPGTGTAEAFF.

This sequence joins TRBV4-3 and TRBJ2-1; TRBD2 matches at 9 bases. The germline gives CDR1 LGHNA, CDR2 YSLEER. The CDR3 loop spans 15 amino acids. With V trimmed by 3 bases and J by 3 bases, 3 bases remained unmatched. The CDR3 here is CASSHRSGGYNEQFF. The CDR3, as DNA: TGCGCCAGCAGCCATCGTAGCGGGGGCTACAATGAGCAGTTCTTC.

V and J are TRBV7-9 and TRBJ2-5, with D possibly TRBD1 on 6 matching bases. V lost 4 bases and J lost 2, with 8 bases in between. CDR3 length: 13 residues. Germline V gene lookup returns CDR1 SEHNR and CDR2 FQNEAQ (reference sequence). CDR3 sequence reads: CASSWTVQETQYF. The CDR3 region has the DNA TGTGCCAGCAGCTGGACAGTTCAAGAGACCCAGTACTTC.

V is TRBV13 and J is TRBJ1-2; TRBD1 agrees at 9 bases. Per the germline V gene, CDR1 is PRHDT and CDR2 is FYEKMQ (reference sequence). The CDR3 is 13 residues long. V shed 4 bases and J 8 bases; nucleotides not matched to a gene: 5. Here the CDR3 DNA reads TGTGCCAGCAGCTCACAGGGGGCAATAGGCTACACCTTC. It specifies CASSSQGAIGYTF. Drawing the rest from reference TRBV13 and TRBJ1-2, the complete variable domain is AAGVIQSPRHLIKEKRETATLKCYPIPRHDTVYWYQQGPGQDPQFLISFYEKMQSDKGSIPDRFSAQQFSDYHSELNMSSLELGDSALYFCASSSQGAIGYTFGSGTRLTVV.

CDR3 loop: CASLLYGGQGSDTQYF. The CDR3 DNA is TGTGCTAGTCTCCTTTACGGGGGACAGGGTTCAGATACGCAGTATTTT. The gene calls are TRBV12-5 and TRBJ2-3, with 9 bases aligning to TRBD1. The CDR3 is made up of 16 amino acids. The V gene's germline CDR1 is LGHNT and CDR2 FRNRAP. The J segment lost 4 bases and the V segment lost 8 bases, leaving 13 bases of the junction unmatched.

The chain employs TRBV2 and TRBJ1-2; D unclear. The CDR3 is 9 amino acids. V lost 8 bases, J lost 8 bases, and 6 bases lay in between. Per the germline V gene, CDR1 is SNHLY and CDR2 is FYNNEI. The CDR3 DNA follows: TGTGCCAGCCCGCAAGGCTACACCTTC. This gives the protein CASPQGYTF.

This chain uses TRBV4-1 with TRBJ2-7; no reliable D call. V lost 3 bases and J 0 bases, leaving 6 bases between the germline ends. Germline lookup yields CDR1 MGHRA and CDR2 YSYEKL. This CDR3 has 13 amino acids. CDR3 DNA: TGCGCCAGCAGCCATCCCACCTCCTACGAGCAGTACTTC. This sequence encodes CASSHPTSYEQYF.

CDR3 region: CASSSDRGGYNEQFF. In DNA, the CDR3 is TGTGCCAGCAGTTCGGACAGGGGGGGCTACAATGAGCAGTTCTTC. The chain joins TRBV27 to TRBJ2-1; TRBD1 matches at 10 bases. The ends lost 4 bases at V and 3 bases at J; junction bases unmatched: 3. Germline CDR1 reads MNHEY; CDR2 reads SMNVEV (reference sequence). The CDR3 sequence is 15 residues long.

The rearrangement uses TRBV14 and TRBJ1-3; D is ambiguous. The CDR3 extends over 14 amino acids. The germline V and J ends were trimmed by 5 bases and 1 base, with 9 bases remaining between them. From germline, CDR1 is SGHDN and CDR2 FVKESK. DNA for the CDR3: TGTGCCAGCAGCGAAACACCGTCTGGAAACACCATATATTTT. The encoded protein is CASSETPSGNTIYF.

The genes are TRBV4-2 and TRBJ1-2, with TRBD1 matching over 7 bases. The CDR3 is 16 residues long. The germline CDR1 and CDR2 sequences are LGHNA and YNFKEQ. The trim removed 3 bases at V and 2 bases at J, leaving 9 bases unmatched. The CDR3 reads CASSHGTEGTNYGYTF. The CDR3 DNA is TGTGCCAGCAGCCACGGGACAGAGGGAACAAACTATGGCTACACCTTC.

The chain links TRBV6-6 to TRBJ2-7; TRBD2 matches at 9 bases. CDR3 size: 14 residues. In germline, CDR1 is MNHNY, CDR2 SVGAGI (reference sequence). V dropped 5 bases and J dropped 2; count of bases not matched to a gene: 4. CDR3 residues: CASSVRGGAYEQYF. CDR3 DNA: TGTGCCAGCAGTGTGCGGGGGGGGGCCTACGAGCAGTACTTC.

The rearrangement joins TRBV5-1 to TRBJ2-2; tentatively, D is TRBD1 (6 bases). Trimming left V 0 bases short and J 4 bases short, with 10 bases between. The CDR3 has 15 amino acids. The germline V gene has CDR1 SGHRS and CDR2 YFSETQ. This CDR3 reads CASSLALGATGELFF. For the CDR3, the DNA is TGCGCCAGCAGCTTGGCCCTGGGGGCCACCGGGGAGCTGTTTTTT.

To note about this clone: The sample holds other DNA sequences that translate to the same CDR3. The chain carries TRBV29-1 and TRBJ2-7; 11 bases are shared with TRBD1. Germline values: CDR1 SQVTM, CDR2 ANQGSEA. The V and J ends lost 3 bases and 5 bases, in that order; junction bases with no gene match: 9. The CDR3 runs 15 residues. CDR3 sequence reads: CSVEAGTGGFDEQYF. The CDR3 nucleotides read TGCAGCGTTGAGGCTGGGACAGGGGGATTCGACGAGCAGTACTTC.

The CDR3 loop reads CASSQDLAGGIDTQYF. The CDR3 coding sequence is TGCGCCAGCAGCCAAGACCTAGCGGGGGGGATAGATACGCAGTATTTT. This chain uses TRBV4-3 with TRBJ2-3, with 12 bases lining up with TRBD2. V was pared by 0 bases and J by 5 bases, with 3 bases of the junction left unmatched. This CDR3 contains 16 residues. The germline V gene encodes CDR1 LGHNA and CDR2 YSLEER.

The chain uses TRBV20-1 and TRBJ2-1, with D unclear. Germline assignment: CDR1 DFQATT and CDR2 SNEGSKA (reference sequence). The V gene lost 6 bases and the J gene lost 3 bases, with 3 bases spanning the gap. The CDR3 is made up of 10 amino acids. Written as DNA, the CDR3 is TGCAGTGCCGTCTACAATGAGCAGTTCTTC. It encodes CSAVYNEQFF.

The chain joins TRBV18 to TRBJ1-4, with D maybe TRBD1 (5 bases). The germline gives CDR1 KGHSH, CDR2 LQKENI. V lost 1 base to trimming and J lost 8 bases, with 11 bases between them. The CDR3 runs to 14 residues. CDR3 region: CASSPLGRGEKLFF. The CDR3 DNA reads TGTGCCAGCTCACCACTGGGGCGCGGCGAAAAACTGTTTTTT.

The V and J genes are TRBV19 and TRBJ1-5; tentative D call: TRBD1 (5 bases). This CDR3 comprises 14 residues. Germline values: CDR1 LNHDA, CDR2 SQIVND (reference sequence). The V end was cut by 3 bases, the J end by 1 base, with 7 bases between. The CDR3 DNA reads as TGTGCCAGTAGTATGGGGGGAAGCAATCAGCCCCAGCATTTT. Translating gives CASSMGGSNQPQHF. The full variable domain, rest sourced from reference TRBV19 and TRBJ1-5, is DGGITQSPKYLFRKEGQNVTLSCEQNLNHDAMYWYRQDPGQGLRLIYYSQIVNDFQKGDIAEGYSVSREKKESFPLTVTSAQKNPTAFYLCASSMGGSNQPQHFGDGTRLSIL.

The chain has TRBV9 and TRBJ1-2; no clear D gene. The germline CDR1 and CDR2 sequences are SGDLS and YYNGEE. This CDR3 spans 15 amino acids. V lost 3 bases and J 0 bases, leaving 12 bases between the germline ends. This CDR3 is CASSGTDVANYGYTF. The DNA of the CDR3 is TGTGCCAGCAGCGGCACAGACGTAGCTAACTATGGCTACACCTTC.

J is TRBJ2-7 and V is TRBV5-1; D is possibly TRBD2 (6 bases). V was trimmed by 6 bases and J by 6 bases, leaving 10 bases between them. Germline V gives CDR1 SGHRS, CDR2 YFSETQ. The CDR3 contains 11 residues. CDR3 amino acids: CASTEGGEQYF. The CDR3 DNA follows: TGCGCCAGCACGGAGGGTGGCGAGCAGTACTTC.

The CDR3 region has the DNA TGTGCCAGCAGCCATTATACACTAGCGGGGGAGACGAACACCGGGGAGCTGTTTTTT. This translates into CASSHYTLAGETNTGELFF. V is TRBV11-3 and J is TRBJ2-2; 11 nucleotides agree with TRBD2. The CDR3 totals 19 residues. The germline gives CDR1 SGHNT, CDR2 YENEEA. J lost 0 bases, V lost 5 bases, and 11 bases had no gene match. Drawing the rest from reference TRBV11-3 and TRBJ2-2, the complete variable domain is EAGVVQSPRYKIIEKKQPVAFWCNPISGHNTLYWYLQNLGQGPELLIRYENEEAVDDSQLPKDRFSAERLKGVDSTLKIQPAELGDSAVYLCASSHYTLAGETNTGELFFGEGSRLTVL.